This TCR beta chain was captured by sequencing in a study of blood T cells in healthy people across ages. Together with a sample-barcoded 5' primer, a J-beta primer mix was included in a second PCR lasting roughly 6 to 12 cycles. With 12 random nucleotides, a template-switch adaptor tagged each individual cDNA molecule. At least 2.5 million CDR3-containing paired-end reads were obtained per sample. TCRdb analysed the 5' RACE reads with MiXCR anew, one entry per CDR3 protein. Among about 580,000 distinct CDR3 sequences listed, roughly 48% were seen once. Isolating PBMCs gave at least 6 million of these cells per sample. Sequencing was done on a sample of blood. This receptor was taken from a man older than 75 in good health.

The CDR3 protein is CSARDTYHGYTF. Written as DNA, the CDR3 is TGCAGTGCTAGAGACACTTACCATGGCTACACCTTC. The chain joins TRBV20-1 to TRBJ1-2; no definite D call. CDR1 and CDR2 (germline): DFQATT, SNEGSKA (reference sequence). The CDR3 totals 12 residues. Trimming stripped 0 bases from V and 6 bases from J, with 8 bases between.